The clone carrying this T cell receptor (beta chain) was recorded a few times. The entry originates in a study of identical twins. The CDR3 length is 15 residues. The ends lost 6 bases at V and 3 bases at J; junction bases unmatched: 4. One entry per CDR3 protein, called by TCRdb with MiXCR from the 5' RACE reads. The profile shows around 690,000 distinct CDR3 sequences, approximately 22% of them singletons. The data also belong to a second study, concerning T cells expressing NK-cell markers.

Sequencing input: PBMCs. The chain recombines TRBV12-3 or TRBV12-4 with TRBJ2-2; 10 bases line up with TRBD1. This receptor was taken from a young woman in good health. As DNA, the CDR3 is TGTGCCAGCAGAAGACAGGGGGCTGACACCGGGGAGCTGTTTTTT. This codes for CASRRQGADTGELFF.